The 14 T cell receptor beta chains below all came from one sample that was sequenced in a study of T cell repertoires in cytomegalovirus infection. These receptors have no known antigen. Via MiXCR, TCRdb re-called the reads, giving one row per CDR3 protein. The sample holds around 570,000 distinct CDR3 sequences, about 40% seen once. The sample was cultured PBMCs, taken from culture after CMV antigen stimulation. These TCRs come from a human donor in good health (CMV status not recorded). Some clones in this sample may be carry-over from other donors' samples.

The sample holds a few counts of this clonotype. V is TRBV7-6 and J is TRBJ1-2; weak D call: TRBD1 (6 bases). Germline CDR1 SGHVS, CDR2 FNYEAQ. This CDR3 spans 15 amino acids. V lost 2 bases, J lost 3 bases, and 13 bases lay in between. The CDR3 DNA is TGTGCCAGCAGCTTACGTGATGGGGGCTACTATGGCTACACCTTC. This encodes CASSLRDGGYYGYTF. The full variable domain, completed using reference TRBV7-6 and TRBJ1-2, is GAGVSQSPRYKVTKRGQDVALRCDPISGHVSLYWYRQALGQGPEFLTYFNYEAQQDKSGLPNDRFSAERPEGSISTLTIQRTEQRDSAMYRCASSLRDGGYYGYTFGSGTRLTVV.

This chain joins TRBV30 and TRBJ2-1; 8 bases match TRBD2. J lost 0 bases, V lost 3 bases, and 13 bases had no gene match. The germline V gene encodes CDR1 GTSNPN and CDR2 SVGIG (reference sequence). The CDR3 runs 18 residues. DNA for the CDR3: TGTGCCTGGAGCGCCTCAAGACTAGCGCCGAGCTCCTACAATGAGCAGTTCTTC. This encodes CAWSASRLAPSSYNEQFF.

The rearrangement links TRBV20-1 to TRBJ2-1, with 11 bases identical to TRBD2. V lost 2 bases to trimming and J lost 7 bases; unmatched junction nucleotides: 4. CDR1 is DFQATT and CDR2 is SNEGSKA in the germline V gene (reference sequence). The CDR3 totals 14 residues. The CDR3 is CSARPGLAGNEQFF. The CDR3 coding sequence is TGCAGTGCTAGACCCGGACTAGCGGGTAATGAGCAGTTCTTC.

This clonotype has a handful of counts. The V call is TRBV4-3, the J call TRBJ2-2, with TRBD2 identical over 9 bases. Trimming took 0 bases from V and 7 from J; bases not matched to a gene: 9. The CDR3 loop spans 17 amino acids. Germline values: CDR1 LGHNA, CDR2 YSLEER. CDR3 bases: TGCGCCAGCAGCCAAGATCAACGCGGGAGGGCCAGCGGGGAGCTGTTTTTT. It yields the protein CASSQDQRGRASGELFF.

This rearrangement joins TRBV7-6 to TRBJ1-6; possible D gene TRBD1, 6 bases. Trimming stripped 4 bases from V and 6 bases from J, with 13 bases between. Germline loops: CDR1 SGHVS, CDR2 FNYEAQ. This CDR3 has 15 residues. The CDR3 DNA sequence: TGTGCCAGCAGCTCCGGGACAATCTCTAATTCACCCCTCCACTTT. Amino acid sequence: CASSSGTISNSPLHF.

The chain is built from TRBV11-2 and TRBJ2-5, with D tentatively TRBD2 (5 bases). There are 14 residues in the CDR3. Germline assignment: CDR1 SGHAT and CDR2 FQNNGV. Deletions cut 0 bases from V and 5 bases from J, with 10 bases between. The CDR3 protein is CASSLEALDETQYF. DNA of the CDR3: TGTGCCAGCAGCTTAGAAGCACTAGACGAGACCCAGTACTTC.

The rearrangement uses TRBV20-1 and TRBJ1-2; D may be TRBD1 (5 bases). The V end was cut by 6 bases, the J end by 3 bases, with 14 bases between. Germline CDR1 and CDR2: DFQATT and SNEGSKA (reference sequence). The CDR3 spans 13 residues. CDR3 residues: CSAPWGGYYGYTF. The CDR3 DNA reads TGCAGTGCCCCCTGGGGGGGATACTATGGCTACACCTTC.

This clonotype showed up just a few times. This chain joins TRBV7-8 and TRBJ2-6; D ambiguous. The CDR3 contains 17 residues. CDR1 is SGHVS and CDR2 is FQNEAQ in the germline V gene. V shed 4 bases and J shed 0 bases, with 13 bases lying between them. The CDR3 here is CASSSPFKGSGANVLTF. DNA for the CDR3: TGTGCCAGCAGCTCCCCATTTAAGGGCTCTGGGGCCAACGTCCTGACTTTC.

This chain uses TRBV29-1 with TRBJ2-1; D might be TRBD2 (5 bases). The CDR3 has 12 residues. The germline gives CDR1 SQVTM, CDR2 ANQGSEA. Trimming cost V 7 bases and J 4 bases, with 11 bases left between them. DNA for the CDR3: TGCAGCGCCGGGATTACTTACAATGAGCAGTTCTTC. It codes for CSAGITYNEQFF.

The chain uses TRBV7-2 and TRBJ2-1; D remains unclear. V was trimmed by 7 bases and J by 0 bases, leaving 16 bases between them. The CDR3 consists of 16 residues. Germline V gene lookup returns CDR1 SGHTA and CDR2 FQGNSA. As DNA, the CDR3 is TGTGCCAGCACCTCAAGGGCGGATAGCTCCTACAATGAGCAGTTCTTC. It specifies CASTSRADSSYNEQFF.

CDR3 sequence (DNA): TGCGCCAGCAGCTTGGGTTTACTAGCGGGAATAGCAGATACGCAGTATTTT. Translated, it gives CASSLGLLAGIADTQYF. The chain combines TRBV5-1 with TRBJ2-3; 10 bases fit TRBD2. Trimming took 0 bases from V and 4 from J; bases not matched to a gene: 8. The CDR3 is 17 amino acids. Germline CDR1 reads SGHRS; CDR2 reads YFSETQ. Together with reference TRBV5-1 and TRBJ2-3, the CDR3 gives the full variable domain: KAGVTQTPRYLIKTRGQQVTLSCSPISGHRSVSWYQQTPGQGLQFLFEYFSETQRNKGNFPGRFSGRQFSNSRSEMNVSTLELGDSALYLCASSLGLLAGIADTQYFGPGTRLTVL.

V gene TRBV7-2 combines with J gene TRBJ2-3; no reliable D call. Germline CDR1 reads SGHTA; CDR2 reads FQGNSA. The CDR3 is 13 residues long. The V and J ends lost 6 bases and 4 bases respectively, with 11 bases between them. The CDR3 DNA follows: TGTGCCAGCAGTGGGATGGCAGCAGATACGCAGTATTTT. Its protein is CASSGMAADTQYF.

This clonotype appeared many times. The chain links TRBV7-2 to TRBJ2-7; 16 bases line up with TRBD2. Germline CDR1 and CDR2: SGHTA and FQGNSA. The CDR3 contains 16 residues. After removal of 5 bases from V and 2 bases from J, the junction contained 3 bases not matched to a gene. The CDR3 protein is CASSGTSGRDTYEQYF. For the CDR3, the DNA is TGTGCCAGCAGCGGGACTAGCGGGAGGGACACCTACGAGCAGTACTTC.

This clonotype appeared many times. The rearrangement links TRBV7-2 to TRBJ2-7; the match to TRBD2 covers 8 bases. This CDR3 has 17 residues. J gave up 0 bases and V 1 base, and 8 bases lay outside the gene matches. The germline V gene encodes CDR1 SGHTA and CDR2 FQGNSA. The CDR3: CASSLEGWGTSSYEQYF. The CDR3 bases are TGTGCCAGCAGCTTAGAAGGGTGGGGGACTAGCTCCTACGAGCAGTACTTC.